This is a list of T cell receptor beta chains from one sample in a study of blood T cells in healthy people across ages. MiXCR, applied by TCRdb to the 5' RACE reads, yields one record per CDR3 protein. The table has roughly 1,800,000 distinct CDR3 sequences, approximately 50% seen once; the top ten hold less than 2.5%. Sequencing was performed on blood. These TCRs come from a woman aged 40-49 years in good health. Each CDR3 is given with its conserved first and last residue. Fields, in order: D gene, clone size, V gene, J gene, CDR3 DNA, CDR3 protein. A D gene is named only where the DNA matches it firmly. Only part of the rows carry a size: once, few, many, or a class if the clone is expanded.

D gene: TRBD1
clone size: NA
V gene: TRBV7-2
J gene: TRBJ2-3
CDR3 DNA: TGTGCCAGCAGCTCCGGACAGGGGAGGCCCACAGATACGCAGTATTTT
CDR3 protein: CASSSGQGRPTDTQYF

D gene: NA
clone size: NA
V gene: TRBV28
J gene: TRBJ2-5
CDR3 DNA: TGTGCCAGCAGTTTATCGAGGCGCCAAGAGACCCAGTACTTC
CDR3 protein: CASSLSRRQETQYF

D gene: NA
clone size: NA
V gene: TRBV2
J gene: TRBJ2-5
CDR3 DNA: TGTGCCAGCAGTGAAGTCGGGGGCGGGCAAGAGACCCAGTACTTC
CDR3 protein: CASSEVGGGQETQYF

D gene: TRBD2
clone size: few
V gene: TRBV20-1
J gene: TRBJ2-5
CDR3 DNA: TGCAGTGCCCAGTACGGCGGGGGGACTGAGACCCAGTACTTC
CDR3 protein: CSAQYGGGTETQYF

D gene: NA
clone size: few
V gene: TRBV20-1
J gene: TRBJ2-7
CDR3 DNA: TGCAGTGCTAGAGATCCGCGGGGGACAGTGTCCTACGAGCAGTACTTC
CDR3 protein: CSARDPRGTVSYEQYF

D gene: TRBD2
clone size: NA
V gene: TRBV29-1
J gene: TRBJ2-5
CDR3 DNA: TGCAGCGTCAGCTCTAGCGGTACGGGCGAGACCCAGTACTTC
CDR3 protein: CSVSSSGTGETQYF

D gene: NA
clone size: NA
V gene: TRBV19
J gene: TRBJ1-5
CDR3 DNA: TGTGCCAGTAGTATCCCTAATGAACGTCAGCCCCAGCATTTT
CDR3 protein: CASSIPNERQPQHF

D gene: TRBD1
clone size: NA
V gene: TRBV7-2
J gene: TRBJ1-1
CDR3 DNA: TGTGCCAGCAGCTTAGGGACAGGACTAGGGACCACTGAAGCTTTCTTT
CDR3 protein: CASSLGTGLGTTEAFF

D gene: NA
clone size: NA
V gene: TRBV5-1
J gene: TRBJ2-1
CDR3 DNA: TGCGCCAGCAGCGGCACCACTAGCCACAATGAGCAGTTCTTC
CDR3 protein: CASSGTTSHNEQFF

D gene: TRBD2
clone size: many
V gene: TRBV4-3
J gene: TRBJ2-3
CDR3 DNA: TGCGCCAGCAGCCAAGATGGGACTAGCGGGGATACGCAGTATTTT
CDR3 protein: CASSQDGTSGDTQYF

D gene: NA
clone size: NA
V gene: TRBV10-3
J gene: TRBJ1-2
CDR3 DNA: TGTGCCACCAGGACCAGCGGGACCCACTATGGCTACACCTTC
CDR3 protein: CATRTSGTHYGYTF

D gene: TRBD1
clone size: NA
V gene: TRBV9
J gene: TRBJ2-2
CDR3 DNA: TGTGCCAGCAGCGCACGGGACAGACTTCACCGGGAGCTGTTTTTT
CDR3 protein: CASSARDRLHRELFF

D gene: NA
clone size: once
V gene: TRBV6-6
J gene: TRBJ1-2
CDR3 DNA: TGTGCCAGCAGGTCCTCCGAGACAGACGGTTCCCATGGCTACACCTTC
CDR3 protein: CASRSSETDGSHGYTF

D gene: NA
clone size: NA
V gene: TRBV28
J gene: TRBJ2-7
CDR3 DNA: TGTGCCAGTCAATTCGAGGGTATCCGATACGAGCAGTACTTC
CDR3 protein: CASQFEGIRYEQYF

D gene: NA
clone size: NA
V gene: TRBV5-1
J gene: TRBJ2-5
CDR3 DNA: TGCGCCAGCAGCGCATGGGAGACGGAGGAGACCCAGTACTTC
CDR3 protein: CASSAWETEETQYF

D gene: TRBD1
clone size: many
V gene: TRBV6-2/TRBV6-3
J gene: TRBJ2-1
CDR3 DNA: TGTGCCAGCGGCCCCGGGACAGGGTTCTACAATGAGCAGTTCTTC
CDR3 protein: CASGPGTGFYNEQFF

D gene: NA
clone size: NA
V gene: TRBV5-1
J gene: TRBJ1-4
CDR3 DNA: TGCGCCAGCAGCTTTCGGGGAGTCCCTAATGAAAAACTGTTTTTT
CDR3 protein: CASSFRGVPNEKLFF

D gene: TRBD1
clone size: few
V gene: TRBV12-3/TRBV12-4
J gene: TRBJ1-5
CDR3 DNA: TGTGCCAGCGGCCCGCAGGGGGCTCGTATTCAGCCCCAGCATTTT
CDR3 protein: CASGPQGARIQPQHF

D gene: NA
clone size: NA
V gene: TRBV28
J gene: TRBJ2-5
CDR3 DNA: TGTGCCAGCAGTTTATCTTACGGGGGAGAGACCCAGTACTTC
CDR3 protein: CASSLSYGGETQYF

D gene: NA
clone size: many
V gene: TRBV7-2
J gene: TRBJ1-2
CDR3 DNA: TGTGCCAGCAACCCGGGCAGGAACTATGGCTACACCTTC
CDR3 protein: CASNPGRNYGYTF

D gene: NA
clone size: NA
V gene: TRBV21-1
J gene: TRBJ1-5
CDR3 DNA: TGTGCCAGCAGCAAAGTCGGGCAGGGGCAGCCCCAGCATTTT
CDR3 protein: CASSKVGQGQPQHF

D gene: NA
clone size: once
V gene: TRBV20-1
J gene: TRBJ2-1
CDR3 DNA: TGCAGTGCTGGGTCCCTAGCCGGGGTAAACAATGAGCAGTTCTTC
CDR3 protein: CSAGSLAGVNNEQFF

D gene: TRBD2
clone size: NA
V gene: TRBV20-1
J gene: TRBJ2-5
CDR3 DNA: TGCAGTGCTGGTAGCGGGGGGGTTACGGGCAAAGAGACCCAGTACTTC
CDR3 protein: CSAGSGGVTGKETQYF

D gene: TRBD2
clone size: many
V gene: TRBV27
J gene: TRBJ2-1
CDR3 DNA: TGTGCCAGCAGCCTCCCGGGGGGGCCAATCAATGAGCAGTTCTTC
CDR3 protein: CASSLPGGPINEQFF

D gene: TRBD2
clone size: NA
V gene: TRBV4-2
J gene: TRBJ2-5
CDR3 DNA: TGTGCCAGCAGCCAAGGCCGGGGGGGCCTTTGGGAGACCCAGTACTTC
CDR3 protein: CASSQGRGGLWETQYF

D gene: NA
clone size: NA
V gene: TRBV5-4
J gene: TRBJ2-5
CDR3 DNA: TGTGCCAACAGCGGAACCGGGAGTCAAGAGACCCAGTACTTC
CDR3 protein: CANSGTGSQETQYF

D gene: NA
clone size: NA
V gene: TRBV18
J gene: TRBJ2-1
CDR3 DNA: TGTGCCAGCTCAGTGCATCCTGGTGCCAATGAGCAGTTCTTC
CDR3 protein: CASSVHPGANEQFF

D gene: TRBD2
clone size: many
V gene: TRBV29-1
J gene: TRBJ2-7
CDR3 DNA: TGCAGCGGGATAGCGGGCGAGCAGTACTTC
CDR3 protein: CSGIAGEQYF

D gene: NA
clone size: NA
V gene: TRBV27
J gene: TRBJ2-7
CDR3 DNA: TGTGCCAGCAGTACCCCGGGGGGCAACGAGCAGTACTTC
CDR3 protein: CASSTPGGNEQYF

D gene: TRBD1
clone size: few
V gene: TRBV28
J gene: TRBJ1-6
CDR3 DNA: TGTGCCAGCAGCTCTCAAGGGGGCCCTAATTCACCCCTCCACTTT
CDR3 protein: CASSSQGGPNSPLHF

D gene: NA
clone size: few
V gene: TRBV7-3
J gene: TRBJ2-5
CDR3 DNA: TGTGCCAGCAGCTTAACCCCAGTAGAGGAGACCCAGTACTTC
CDR3 protein: CASSLTPVEETQYF

D gene: NA
clone size: NA
V gene: TRBV3-1
J gene: TRBJ1-6
CDR3 DNA: TGTGCCAGCAGCCAAGACCAGGACAACTATAATTCACCCCTCCACTTT
CDR3 protein: CASSQDQDNYNSPLHF

D gene: TRBD1
clone size: few
V gene: TRBV7-2
J gene: TRBJ2-3
CDR3 DNA: TGTGCCAGCAGCTCTCGGGGACAGGGACTCACAGATACGCAGTATTTT
CDR3 protein: CASSSRGQGLTDTQYF

D gene: NA
clone size: many
V gene: TRBV18
J gene: TRBJ2-6
CDR3 DNA: TGTGCCAGCAGCCCTAACTCTGGGGCCAACGTCCTGACTTTC
CDR3 protein: CASSPNSGANVLTF

D gene: TRBD1
clone size: few
V gene: TRBV4-2
J gene: TRBJ2-3
CDR3 DNA: TGTGCCAGCAGCCAAGCCGGACAGGGCACAGATACGCAGTATTTT
CDR3 protein: CASSQAGQGTDTQYF

D gene: TRBD2
clone size: NA
V gene: TRBV7-6
J gene: TRBJ2-3
CDR3 DNA: TGTGCCAGCAGCTGGACTAGCGGGGGTATCACAGATACGCAGTATTTT
CDR3 protein: CASSWTSGGITDTQYF